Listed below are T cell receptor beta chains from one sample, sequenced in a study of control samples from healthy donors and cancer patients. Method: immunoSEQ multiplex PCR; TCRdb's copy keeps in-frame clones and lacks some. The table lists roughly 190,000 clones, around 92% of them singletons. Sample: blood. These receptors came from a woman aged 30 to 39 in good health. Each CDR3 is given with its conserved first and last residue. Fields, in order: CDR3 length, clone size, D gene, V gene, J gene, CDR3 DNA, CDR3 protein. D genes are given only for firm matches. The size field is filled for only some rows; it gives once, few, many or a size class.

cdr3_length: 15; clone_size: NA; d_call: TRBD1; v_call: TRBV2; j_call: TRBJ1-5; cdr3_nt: TGTGCCAGCAGTAGACAGGGTGGCGGCAATCAGCCCCAGCATTTT; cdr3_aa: CASSRQGGGNQPQHF
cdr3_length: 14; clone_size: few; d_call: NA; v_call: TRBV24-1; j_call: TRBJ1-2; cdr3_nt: TGTGCCACCAGTGACAATACAGATAACTATGGCTACACCTTC; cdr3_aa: CATSDNTDNYGYTF
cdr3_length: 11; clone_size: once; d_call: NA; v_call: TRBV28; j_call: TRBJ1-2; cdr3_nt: TGTGCCAGCATGGACATCTATGGCTACACCTTC; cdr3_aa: CASMDIYGYTF
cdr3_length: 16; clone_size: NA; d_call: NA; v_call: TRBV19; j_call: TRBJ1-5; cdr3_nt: TGTGCCACCACCCCCGGGACCAGGCTAATTAATCAGCCCCAGCATTTT; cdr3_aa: CATTPGTRLINQPQHF
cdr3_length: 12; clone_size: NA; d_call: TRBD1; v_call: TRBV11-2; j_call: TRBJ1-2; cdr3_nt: TGTGCCAGCAGCTCACAGGGGTACGGCTACACCTTC; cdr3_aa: CASSSQGYGYTF
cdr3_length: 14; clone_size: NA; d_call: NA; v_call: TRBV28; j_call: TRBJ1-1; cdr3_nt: TGTGCCAGCATCGAAGGGGCGAGTAGCACTGAAGCTTTCTTT; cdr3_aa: CASIEGASSTEAFF
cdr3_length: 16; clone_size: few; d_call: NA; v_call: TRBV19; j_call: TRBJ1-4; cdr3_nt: TGTGCCAGTAGTATCGGGTCGGCAGGAACTAATGAAAAACTGTTTTTT; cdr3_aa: CASSIGSAGTNEKLFF
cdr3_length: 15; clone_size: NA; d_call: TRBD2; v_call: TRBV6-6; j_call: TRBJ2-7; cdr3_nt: TGTGCCAGCAGTTCAGAGACTAGCGACTCCTACGAGCAGTACTTC; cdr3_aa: CASSSETSDSYEQYF
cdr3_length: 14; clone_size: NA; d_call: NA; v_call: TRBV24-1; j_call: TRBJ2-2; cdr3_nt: TGTGCCACCAGTGATACAGGGTACACCGGGGAGCTGTTTTTT; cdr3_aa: CATSDTGYTGELFF
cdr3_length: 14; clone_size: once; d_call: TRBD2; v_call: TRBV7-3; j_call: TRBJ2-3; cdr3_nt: TGTGCCGGCAGGTTTAGCGGGAGCACAGATACGCAGTATTTT; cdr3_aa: CAGRFSGSTDTQYF
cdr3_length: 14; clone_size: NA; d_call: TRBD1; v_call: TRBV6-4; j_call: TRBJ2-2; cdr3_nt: TGTGCCAGCACTCAGGGGGCAAGCACCGGGGAGCTGTTTTTT; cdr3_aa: CASTQGASTGELFF
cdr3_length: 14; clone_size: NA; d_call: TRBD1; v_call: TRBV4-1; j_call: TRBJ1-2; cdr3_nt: TGCGCCAGCAGCCCACCGACAGGGGACTATGGCTACACCTTC; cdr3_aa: CASSPPTGDYGYTF
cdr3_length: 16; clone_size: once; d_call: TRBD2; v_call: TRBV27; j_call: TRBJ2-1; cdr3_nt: TGTGCCAGCAGTTTATCGACTAGCGGGGGGTACAATGAGCAGTTCTTC; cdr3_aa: CASSLSTSGGYNEQFF
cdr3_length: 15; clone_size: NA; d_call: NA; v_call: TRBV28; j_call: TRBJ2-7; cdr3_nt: TGTGCCAGCAGTTTACCGGGCGGCTCTCTCTACGAGCAGTACTTC; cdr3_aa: CASSLPGGSLYEQYF
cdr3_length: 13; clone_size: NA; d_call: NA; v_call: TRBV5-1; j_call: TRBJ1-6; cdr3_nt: TGCGCCAGCAGCCTGGAGGGTAATTCACCCCTCCACTTT; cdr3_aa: CASSLEGNSPLHF
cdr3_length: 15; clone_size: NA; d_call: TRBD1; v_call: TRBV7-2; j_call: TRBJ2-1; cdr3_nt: TGTGCCAGCAGACCCAACAGGGGGCGGTTCAATGAGCAGTTCTTC; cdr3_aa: CASRPNRGRFNEQFF
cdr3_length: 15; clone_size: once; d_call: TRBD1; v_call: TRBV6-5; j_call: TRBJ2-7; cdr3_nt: TGTGCCAGCAGTTACATCCGGGACAGCTCCTACGAGCAGTACTTC; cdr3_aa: CASSYIRDSSYEQYF
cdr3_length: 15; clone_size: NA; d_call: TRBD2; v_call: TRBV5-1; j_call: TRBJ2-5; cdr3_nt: TGCGCCAGCAGCGCCGGGACTAGAGCTCAAGAGACCCAGTACTTC; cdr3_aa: CASSAGTRAQETQYF
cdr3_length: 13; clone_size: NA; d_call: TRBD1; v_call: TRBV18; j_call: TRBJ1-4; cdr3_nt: TGTGCCAGCTCGACAGGGACTAATGAAAAACTGTTTTTT; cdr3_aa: CASSTGTNEKLFF
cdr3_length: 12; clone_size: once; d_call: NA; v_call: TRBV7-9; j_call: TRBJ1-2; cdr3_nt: TGTGCCAGCAGCTTAGGACAGACTGGCTACACCTTC; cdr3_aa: CASSLGQTGYTF
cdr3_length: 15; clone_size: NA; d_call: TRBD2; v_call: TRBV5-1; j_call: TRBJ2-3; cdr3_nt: TGCGCCAGCAGCTGGACTAGCGGGGGGACAGATACGCAGTATTTT; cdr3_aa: CASSWTSGGTDTQYF
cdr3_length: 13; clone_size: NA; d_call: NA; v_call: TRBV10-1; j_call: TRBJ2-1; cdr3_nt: TGCGCCAGCAGCCTGGCAGAGTACAATGAGCAGTTCTTC; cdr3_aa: CASSLAEYNEQFF
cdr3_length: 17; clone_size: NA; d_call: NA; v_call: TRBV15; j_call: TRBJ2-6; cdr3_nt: TGTGCCACCAGCAAGCAGGGGGGTAGCTCTGGGGCCAACGTCCTGACTTTC; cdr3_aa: CATSKQGGSSGANVLTF
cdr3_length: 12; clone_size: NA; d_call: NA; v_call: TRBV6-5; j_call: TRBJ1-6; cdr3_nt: TGTGCCAGCAGTTACGGGGATGTACCCCTCCACTTT; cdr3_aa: CASSYGDVPLHF
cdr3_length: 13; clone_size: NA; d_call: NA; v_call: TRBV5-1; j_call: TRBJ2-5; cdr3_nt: TGCGCCAGCAGCTTGGACTATCAAGAGACCCAGTACTTC; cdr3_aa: CASSLDYQETQYF
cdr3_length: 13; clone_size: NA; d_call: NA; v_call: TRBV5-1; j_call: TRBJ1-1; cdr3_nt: TGCGCCAGCAGCTTGGGGGAGAACACTGAAGCTTTCTTT; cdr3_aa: CASSLGENTEAFF
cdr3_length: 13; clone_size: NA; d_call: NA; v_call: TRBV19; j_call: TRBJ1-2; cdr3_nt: TGTGCCAGTAGTATAGATTGGGACTATGGCTACACCTTC; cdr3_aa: CASSIDWDYGYTF